This T cell receptor (beta chain) was retrieved from a study of blood T cell repertoires in COVID-19. Participants, about 18 to 90 years old, spanned 25 or so US areas. Looked up from germline, CDR1 is SGHKS and CDR2 is YYEKEE (reference sequence). Trimming took 2 bases from V and 5 from J, leaving 5 bases between them. This CDR3 spans 12 amino acids. Some clones are missing from TCRdb's copy, which holds only in-frame ones; the method was immunoSEQ multiplex PCR. The sample has some 260,000 clones, approximately 84% seen once. A single count supports this clone. This TCR was recovered from a man aged 40-50 years who had recovered from COVID-19. The material sequenced was PBMCs or T cells enriched from blood (not recorded which). The chain combines TRBV5-5 with TRBJ1-5, with no clear D. The CDR3 DNA reads as TGTGCCAGCAGCTTTTTCGATCAGCCCCAGCATTTT. It translates to CASSFFDQPQHF. The full variable domain, its missing parts supplied by reference TRBV5-5 and TRBJ1-5, is DAGVTQSPTHLIKTRGQQVTLRCSPISGHKSVSWYQQVLGQGPQFIFQYYEKEERGRGNFPDRFSARQFPNYSSELNVNALLLGDSALYLCASSFFDQPQHFGDGTRLSIL.